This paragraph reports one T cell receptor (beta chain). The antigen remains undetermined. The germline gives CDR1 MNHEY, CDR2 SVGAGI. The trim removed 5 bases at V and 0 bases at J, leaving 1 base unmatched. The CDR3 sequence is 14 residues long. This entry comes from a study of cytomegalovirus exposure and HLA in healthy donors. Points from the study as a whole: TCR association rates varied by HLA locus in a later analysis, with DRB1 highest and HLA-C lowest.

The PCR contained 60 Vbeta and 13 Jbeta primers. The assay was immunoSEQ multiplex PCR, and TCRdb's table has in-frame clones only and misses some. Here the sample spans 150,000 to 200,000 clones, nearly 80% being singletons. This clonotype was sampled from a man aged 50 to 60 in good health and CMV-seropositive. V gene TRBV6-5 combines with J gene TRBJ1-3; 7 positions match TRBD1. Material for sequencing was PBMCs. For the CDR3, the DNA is TGTGCCAGCAGTACAGGGGTCTCTGGAAACACCATATATTTT. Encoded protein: CASSTGVSGNTIYF.